Many counts were recorded for the clone carrying this T cell receptor beta chain. Every donor gave approximately 10 milliliters of peripheral blood. A J-beta primer mix and a sample-barcoded 5' primer were used in a second PCR of about 7 to 12 cycles. Each CDR3 protein gets one entry after TCRdb re-called the 5' RACE reads with MiXCR. The sample includes approximately 960,000 distinct CDR3 sequences, almost 30% of them seen just once. This specimen comes from a study of blood T cells in healthy people across ages. The CDR3 contains 13 residues. V was shortened by 2 bases and J by 6 bases, with 8 bases between the two germline ends. Germline V lookup: CDR1 MNHEY, CDR2 SVGAGI. The same data also contributed to another study, on T cells of mothers and their children. That work states: The second PCR's M1S primer added sample barcodes and 2-4 random nucleotides.

The V gene is TRBV6-5, the J gene TRBJ2-1; D is ambiguous. The receptor was derived from a middle-aged woman in good health. The sample was blood. Here the CDR3 DNA reads TGTGCCAGCAGTTACCCCGGCACCAATGAGCAGTTCTTC. Encoded protein: CASSYPGTNEQFF.